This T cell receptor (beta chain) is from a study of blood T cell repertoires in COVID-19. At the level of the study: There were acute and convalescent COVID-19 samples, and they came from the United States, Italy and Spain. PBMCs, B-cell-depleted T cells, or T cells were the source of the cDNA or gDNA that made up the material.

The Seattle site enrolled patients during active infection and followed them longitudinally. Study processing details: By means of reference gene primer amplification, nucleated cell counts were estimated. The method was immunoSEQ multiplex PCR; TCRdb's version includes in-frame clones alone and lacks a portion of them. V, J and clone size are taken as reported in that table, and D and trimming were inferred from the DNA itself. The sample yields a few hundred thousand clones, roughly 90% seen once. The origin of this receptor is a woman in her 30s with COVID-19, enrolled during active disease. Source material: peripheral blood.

The chain's CDR3 is CASSQGLAGASYEQYF. DNA of the CDR3: TGTGCCAGCAGCCAGGGACTAGCGGGAGCCTCCTACGAGCAGTACTTC. V usage is TRBV7-9 and J usage is TRBJ2-7; 14 positions agree with TRBD2. The V gene end was trimmed by 5 bases and the J gene end by 0 bases; junction bases not matched to a gene: 3. The CDR3 length is 16 residues. Germline values: CDR1 SEHNR, CDR2 FQNEAQ (reference sequence).